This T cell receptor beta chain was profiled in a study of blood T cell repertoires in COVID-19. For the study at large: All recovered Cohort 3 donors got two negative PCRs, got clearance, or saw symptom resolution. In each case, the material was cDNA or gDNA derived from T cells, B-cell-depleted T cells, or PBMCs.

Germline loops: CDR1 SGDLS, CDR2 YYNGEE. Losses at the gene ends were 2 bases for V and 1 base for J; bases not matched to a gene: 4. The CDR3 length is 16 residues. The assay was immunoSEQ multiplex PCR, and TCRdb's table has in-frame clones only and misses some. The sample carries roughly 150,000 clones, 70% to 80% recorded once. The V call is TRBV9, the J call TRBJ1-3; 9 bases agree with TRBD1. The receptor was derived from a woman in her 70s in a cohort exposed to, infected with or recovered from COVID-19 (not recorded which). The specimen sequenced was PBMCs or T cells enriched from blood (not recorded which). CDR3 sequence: CASSVGTGFSGNTIYF. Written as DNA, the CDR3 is TGTGCCAGCAGCGTCGGGACAGGGTTTTCTGGAAACACCATATATTTT. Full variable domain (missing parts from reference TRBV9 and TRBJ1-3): DSGVTQTPKHLITATGQRVTLRCSPRSGDLSVYWYQQSLDQGLQFLIQYYNGEERAKGNILERFSAQQFPDLHSELNLSSLELGDSALYFCASSVGTGFSGNTIYFGEGSWLTVV.